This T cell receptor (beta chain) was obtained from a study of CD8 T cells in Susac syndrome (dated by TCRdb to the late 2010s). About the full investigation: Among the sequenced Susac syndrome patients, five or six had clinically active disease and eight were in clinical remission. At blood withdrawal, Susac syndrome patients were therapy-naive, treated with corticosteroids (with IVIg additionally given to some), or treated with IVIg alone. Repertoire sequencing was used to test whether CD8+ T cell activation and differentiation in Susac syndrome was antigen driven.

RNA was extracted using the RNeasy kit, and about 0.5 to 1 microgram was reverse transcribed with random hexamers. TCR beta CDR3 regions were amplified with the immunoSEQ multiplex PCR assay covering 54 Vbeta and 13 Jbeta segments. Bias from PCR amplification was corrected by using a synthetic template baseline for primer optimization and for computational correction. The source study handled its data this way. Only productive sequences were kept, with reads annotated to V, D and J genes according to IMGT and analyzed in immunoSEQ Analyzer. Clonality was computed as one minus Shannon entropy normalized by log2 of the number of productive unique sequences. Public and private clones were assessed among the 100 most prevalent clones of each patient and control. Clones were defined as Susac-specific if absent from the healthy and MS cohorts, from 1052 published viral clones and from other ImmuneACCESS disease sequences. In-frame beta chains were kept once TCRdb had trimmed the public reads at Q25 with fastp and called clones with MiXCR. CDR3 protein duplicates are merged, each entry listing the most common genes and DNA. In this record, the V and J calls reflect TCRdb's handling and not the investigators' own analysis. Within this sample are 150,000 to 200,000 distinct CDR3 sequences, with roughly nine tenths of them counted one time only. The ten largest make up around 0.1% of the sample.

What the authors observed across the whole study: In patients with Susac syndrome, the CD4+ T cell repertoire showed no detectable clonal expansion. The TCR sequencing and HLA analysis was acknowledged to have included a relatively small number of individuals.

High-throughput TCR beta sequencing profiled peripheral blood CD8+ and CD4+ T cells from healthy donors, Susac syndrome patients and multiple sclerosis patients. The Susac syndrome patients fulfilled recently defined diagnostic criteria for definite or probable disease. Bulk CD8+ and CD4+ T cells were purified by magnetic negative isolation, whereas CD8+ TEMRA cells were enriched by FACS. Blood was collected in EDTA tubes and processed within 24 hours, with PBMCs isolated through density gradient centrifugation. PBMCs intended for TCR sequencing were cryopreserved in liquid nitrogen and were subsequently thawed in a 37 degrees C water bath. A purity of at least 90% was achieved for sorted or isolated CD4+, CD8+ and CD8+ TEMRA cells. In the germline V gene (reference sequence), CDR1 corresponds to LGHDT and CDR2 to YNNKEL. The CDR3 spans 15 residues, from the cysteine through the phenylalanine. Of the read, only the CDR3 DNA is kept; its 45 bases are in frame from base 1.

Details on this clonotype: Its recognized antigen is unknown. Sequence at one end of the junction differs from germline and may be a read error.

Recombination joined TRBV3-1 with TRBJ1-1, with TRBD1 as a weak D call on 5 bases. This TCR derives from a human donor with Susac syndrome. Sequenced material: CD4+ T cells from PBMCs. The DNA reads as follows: TGTGCCAGCACCCAAAGGGGAGATTGGAACACTGAAGCTTTCTTT. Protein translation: CASTQRGDWNTEAFF.